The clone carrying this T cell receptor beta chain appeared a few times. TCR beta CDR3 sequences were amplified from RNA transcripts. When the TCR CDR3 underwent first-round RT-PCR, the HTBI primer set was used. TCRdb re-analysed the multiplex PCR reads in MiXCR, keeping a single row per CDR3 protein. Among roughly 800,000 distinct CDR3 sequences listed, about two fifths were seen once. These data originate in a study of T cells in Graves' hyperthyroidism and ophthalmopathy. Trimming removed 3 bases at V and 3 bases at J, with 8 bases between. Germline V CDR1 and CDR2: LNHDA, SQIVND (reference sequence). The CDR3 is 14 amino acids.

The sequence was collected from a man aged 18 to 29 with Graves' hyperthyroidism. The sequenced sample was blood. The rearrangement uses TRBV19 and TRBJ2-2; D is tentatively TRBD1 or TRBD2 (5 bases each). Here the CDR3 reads CASSMGVHTGELFF. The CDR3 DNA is TGTGCCAGTAGTATGGGGGTACACACCGGGGAGCTGTTTTTT.